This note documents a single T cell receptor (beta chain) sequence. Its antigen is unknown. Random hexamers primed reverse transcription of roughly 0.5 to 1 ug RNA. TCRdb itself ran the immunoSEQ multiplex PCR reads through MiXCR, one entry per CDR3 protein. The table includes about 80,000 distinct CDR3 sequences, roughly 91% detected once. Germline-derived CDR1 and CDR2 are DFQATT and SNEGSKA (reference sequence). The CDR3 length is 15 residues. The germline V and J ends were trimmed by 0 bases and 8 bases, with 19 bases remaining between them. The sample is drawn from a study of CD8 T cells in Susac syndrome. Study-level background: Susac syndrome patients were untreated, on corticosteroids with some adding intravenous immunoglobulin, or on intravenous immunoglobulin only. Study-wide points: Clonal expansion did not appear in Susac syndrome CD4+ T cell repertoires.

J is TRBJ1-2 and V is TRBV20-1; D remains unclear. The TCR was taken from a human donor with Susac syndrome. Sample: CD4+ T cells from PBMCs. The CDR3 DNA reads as TGCAGTGCTAGAGATCCAACAAGGGTAGTGAGAGGCTACACCTTC. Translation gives CSARDPTRVVRGYTF.